The sequence of this TCR beta chain was determined in a study of blood T cell repertoires in COVID-19. Study information: COVID-19 samples, acute and convalescent, were from the United States, Italy and Spain. Sources were T cells, B-cell-depleted T cells, or PBMCs; the material itself was cDNA or gDNA.

Per the authors' pipeline: Amplified reference gene primers provided the basis for estimating nucleated cell counts. The assay was immunoSEQ multiplex PCR, and TCRdb's table has in-frame clones only and misses some. The DNA was the basis for D and trimming; V, J and clone size are from that table. This table has over 200,000 clones, about nine tenths appearing once. Trimming cost V 11 bases and J 1 base; bases outside gene matches: 7. Germline values: CDR1 ENHRY, CDR2 SYGVKD. CDR3 length equals 15 residues. This clonotype was obtained from an elderly man with acute or convalescent COVID-19. The sequencing input was peripheral blood. The chain links TRBV10-3 to TRBJ2-1, with 11 nucleotides matching TRBD2. For the CDR3, the DNA is TGTGCCTCCGGGGTAGCGGGAGGGTCCTACAATGAGCAGTTCTTC. Translation gives CASGVAGGSYNEQFF.